Each of the 16 T cell receptor beta chains below was sequenced from the same sample in a study of tumor-infiltrating lymphocytes in primary liver carcinoma. In addition to blood RNA drawn from unsorted whole blood, germline DNA was extracted. cDNA specific to TCR beta was made from 500 ng of total RNA, with a constant-region primer employed for priming. What produced the TCR beta libraries was three nested multiplex PCR rounds using slightly modified ARM-PCR. With TRBV1-TRBV30 forward primers and a C-beta reverse primer, the first two PCR rounds were run for approximately 10 cycles each. TCRdb recomputed calls from the multiplex PCR reads with MiXCR, one row per CDR3 protein. The sample includes roughly 180,000 distinct CDR3 sequences, over 45% seen only once; the top ten take approximately 68%. The sample consisted of peripheral blood. The receptors were gathered from a man aged 40-50 years with primary liver carcinoma and hepatitis B virus infection.

This clonotype was recorded a few times. This may be a read error, as it is one base from a much larger clone. The V gene is TRBV11-2, the J gene TRBJ1-4; D call uncertain. CDR3 size: 13 residues. Germline lookup yields CDR1 SGHAT and CDR2 FQNNGV. CDR3 amino acids: CAGSFSRTGRLFF. Here the CDR3 DNA reads TGTGCCGGCAGCTTTAGTAGGACCGGTAGACTGTTTTTT.

This clonotype occurred many times. CDR3 bases: TGCGCCAGCAGCCGGGGACTAGCGGGAACCTACGAGCAGTACTTC. It is translated as CASSRGLAGTYEQYF. The chain is built from TRBV4-1 and TRBJ2-7; 13 bases agree with TRBD2. Unmatched junction bases numbered 2, after V lost 4 bases and J lost 2 bases. Germline loops: CDR1 MGHRA, CDR2 YSYEKL. The CDR3 is 15 residues long.

The chain uses TRBV6-5 and TRBJ2-5, with 10 positions matching TRBD2. The ends lost 6 bases at V and 4 bases at J; junction bases unmatched: 11. Germline assignment: CDR1 MNHEY and CDR2 SVGAGI. The CDR3 consists of 16 residues. This CDR3 reads CASRPGLALLGETQYF. The CDR3 region has the DNA TGTGCCAGCAGACCGGGACTAGCGTTATTGGGAGAGACCCAGTACTTC.

This clonotype was recorded many times. The rearrangement joins TRBV11-2 to TRBJ1-1; D not certain. The germline gives CDR1 SGHAT, CDR2 FQNNGV. V was pared by 1 base and J by 6 bases, with 27 bases between. This CDR3 comprises 19 residues. The CDR3 here is CASSLVSPLQRMGAAEAFF. Here the CDR3 DNA reads TGTGCCAGCAGCTTAGTCAGCCCCTTACAAAGGATGGGAGCCGCTGAAGCTTTCTTT.

This chain uses TRBV28 with TRBJ2-5, with D tentatively TRBD2 (6 bases). Germline values: CDR1 MDHEN, CDR2 SYDVKM. Trimming cost V 10 bases and J 2 bases, with 11 bases left between them. The CDR3 runs to 12 residues. The CDR3 spells CAIQTSQETQYF. In DNA form, the CDR3 reads TGTGCCATCCAGACTAGTCAAGAGACCCAGTACTTC.

This clonotype was detected a few times. This sequence joins TRBV29-1 and TRBJ2-1, with 8 bases lining up with TRBD1. The CDR3 has 12 amino acids. Germline V CDR1 and CDR2: SQVTM, ANQGSEA. Trimming removed 5 bases from V and 11 bases from J; junction bases left unmatched: 8. DNA of the CDR3: TGCAGCGTTCCCTCCAGGGGGCTCAAGCAGTTCTTC. Translated, it gives CSVPSRGLKQFF.

Comments on this clonotype: Germline is not matched at one junction end, which may reflect a read error. The rearrangement joins TRBV12-5 to TRBJ2-3; 11 nucleotides align to TRBD2. Per the germline V gene, CDR1 is LGHNT and CDR2 is FRNRAP. The CDR3 has 16 amino acids. The CDR3 loop is CASGRTSGFLTDTRYF. CDR3 DNA: TGTGCTAGTGGACGGACTAGCGGGTTCCTCACAGATACGCGGTATTTT.

The sample holds a few counts of this clonotype. The V gene is TRBV12-3 or TRBV12-4, the J gene TRBJ2-7, with D possibly TRBD2 on 6 matching bases. This CDR3 region has 13 residues. V lost 5 bases and J 0 bases, leaving 8 bases between the germline ends. CDR3: CASSETSSYEQYF. In nucleotides, the CDR3 is TGTGCCAGCAGTGAGACTAGCTCCTACGAGCAGTACTTC.

Concerning this clonotype itself: The final CDR3 position lacks the conserved phenylalanine or tryptophan, pointing to a likely read error. This chain joins TRBV30 and TRBJ2-7; 8 nucleotides align to TRBD1. The CDR3 is 13 amino acids. Germline-derived CDR1 and CDR2 are GTSNPN and SVGIG (reference sequence). V was pared by 5 bases and J by 3 bases, with 6 bases of the junction left unmatched. The CDR3 spells CAWDRGIDYEQYL. CDR3 DNA sequence: TGTGCCTGGGACAGGGGAATTGACTACGAGCAGTACTTG.

This clonotype was found a few times. As DNA, the CDR3 is TGTGCCAGCAGCTGGGGCCAGGGGATAGATACGCAGTATTTT. Translation: CASSWGQGIDTQYF. The chain employs TRBV5-4 and TRBJ2-3; tentatively, D is TRBD1 (6 bases). Germline CDR1 and CDR2: SGHNT and YYREEE (reference sequence). Trimming left V 3 bases short and J 5 bases short, with 13 bases between. There are 14 residues in the CDR3.

For this clonotype: At one end, the junction sequence differs from germline, possibly due to a read error. The genes are TRBV14 and TRBJ1-2; 7 bases line up with TRBD1. The CDR3 loop spans 15 amino acids. Germline values: CDR1 SGHDN, CDR2 FVKESK. This CDR3 is CASSQDRFRGRGCTF. DNA for the CDR3: TGTGCCAGCAGCCAAGATAGATTCAGGGGGAGAGGCTGCACCTTC. Using reference TRBV14 and TRBJ1-2 for the parts outside the CDR3, the full variable domain is EAGVTQFPSHSVIEKGQTVTLRCDPISGHDNLYWYRRVMGKEIKFLLHFVKESKQDESGMPNNRFLAERTGGTYSTLKVQPAELEDSGVYFCASSQDRFRGRGCTFGSGTRLTVV.

For this clonotype: The junction departs from the called germline gene at one end, perhaps through a read error. The rearrangement joins TRBV29-1 to TRBJ2-3; D perhaps matches TRBD2 (6 bases). The CDR3 runs to 14 residues. Germline assignment: CDR1 SQVTM and CDR2 ANQGSEA. CDR3 in amino acids: CSVAPTGVKDMQYF. The CDR3 bases are TGCAGCGTGGCCCCCACGGGAGTGAAAGATATGCAGTATTTT.

The chain employs TRBV29-1 and TRBJ2-7; 8 positions agree with TRBD2. There are 14 residues in the CDR3. Unmatched junction bases numbered 11, after V lost 7 bases and J lost 3 bases. Germline assignment: CDR1 SQVTM and CDR2 ANQGSEA. The CDR3 coding sequence is TGCAGCGGCTTCCGGGGACTAGTAGGCTACGAGCAGTACTTC. This sequence encodes CSGFRGLVGYEQYF.

This clonotype showed up just once. The chain combines TRBV19 with TRBJ2-7, with a tentative D call TRBD2 (6 bases). Deletions cut 3 bases from V and 3 bases from J, with 12 bases between. CDR3 length: 14 amino acids. Per germline, CDR1 LNHDA and CDR2 SQIVND (reference sequence). The DNA for the CDR3 is TGTGCCAGTAGTATCCCGGGAGAGTACTACGAGCAGTACTTC. Amino acids: CASSIPGEYYEQYF.

Turning to this clonotype: This clone may be a read error of a much larger clone one base away. V is TRBV11-2 and J is TRBJ2-5; D is unclear. Germline CDR1 SGHAT, CDR2 FQNNGV. This CDR3 spans 15 amino acids. The CDR3 DNA follows: TGTGCCAACAGCTTAGATCCCGGAAACCAAGAGACCCAGTACTTC. It encodes CANSLDPGNQETQYF.

In this sample, this clonotype turned up once. This could be a read error, since a much larger clone is one nucleotide away. The V gene is TRBV6-6, the J gene TRBJ1-3; D possibly corresponds to TRBD1 (5 bases). CDR3 size: 16 residues. CDR1 and CDR2 (germline): MNHNY, SVGAGI (reference sequence). V dropped 6 bases and J dropped 0 bases, with 15 bases sitting between them. CDR3 loop: CASSPDGASSGNTIYF. As DNA, the CDR3 is TGTGCCAGCAGCCCGGATGGGGCGAGCTCTGGAAACACCATATATTTT.